Only one count was recorded for the clone carrying this T cell receptor beta chain. Germline lookup yields CDR1 SGDLS and CDR2 YYNGEE. This CDR3 spans 15 amino acids. Between the trimmed V and J ends, which lost 0 bases and 8 bases, there was a span of 12 bases. Original methodology: Reference gene primers were amplified, and this amplification served to estimate nucleated cell counts. Repertoires were generated with immunoSEQ multiplex PCR, while TCRdb's copy carries only in-frame clones and drops some. V, J and clone size reflect that table, while D and trimming were determined from the DNA. Among roughly 13,000 clones listed, 87% were seen once. The entry originates in a study of blood T cell repertoires in COVID-19. Study background: Acute and convalescent COVID-19 specimens originated in the United States, Italy and Spain. PBMCs, B-cell-depleted T cells, or T cells were the source of the cDNA or gDNA that made up the material.

This rearrangement joins TRBV9 to TRBJ1-6; tentatively, D is TRBD1 (6 bases). Input material: peripheral blood. The source is a human donor with active COVID-19. The donor label of this sample is uncertain. The CDR3 nucleotides read TGTGCCAGCAGCGTAGTAGCAGGGGCCGATTCACCCCTCCACTTT. This sequence encodes CASSVVAGADSPLHF.